This T cell receptor (beta chain) was obtained from a study of CD8 T cells in Susac syndrome. About the study: Within the group of sequenced Susac syndrome patients, 5 or 6 had active disease and eight were in remission.

CDR1 is SNHLY, CDR2 FYNNEI, per germline. The CDR3 runs 12 residues. The V end lost 6 bases, the J end lost 11 bases, and 11 bases lay between the germline ends. RNA in amounts of 0.5 to 1 ug was reverse transcribed with random hexamers. TCRdb independently ran MiXCR on the immunoSEQ multiplex PCR reads; one entry per CDR3 protein. The sample holds fewer than 90,000 distinct CDR3 sequences, about 94% seen once. The rearrangement links TRBV2 to TRBJ1-6; D remains ambiguous. The sample consisted of CD8+ T cells from PBMCs. This receptor was identified in a human donor with Susac syndrome. DNA of the CDR3: TGTGCCAGCAGAGGCAGCCCGGCACCCCTCCACTTT. Translating gives CASRGSPAPLHF. The variable domain in full, with the rest retrieved from reference TRBV2 and TRBJ1-6, is EPEVTQTPSHQVTQMGQEVILRCVPISNHLYFYWYRQILGQKVEFLVSFYNNEISEKSEIFDDQFSVERPDGSNFTLKIRSTKLEDSAMYFCASRGSPAPLHFGNGTRLTVT.